This is a list of T cell receptor beta chains from one sample in a study of PD-L1 blockade in urothelial cancer. This table comes from immunoSEQ multiplex PCR, and its TCRdb copy is limited to in-frame clones, with some not included. Of some 53,000 clones in the sample, around 77% were seen once. The specimen comprised PBMCs, sampled around atezolizumab (anti-PD-L1) treatment. All receptors derive from a man aged 65 to 85 with urothelial cancer. The CDR3 runs from the conserved cysteine through the conserved F or W. A D gene is named only where the DNA matches it firmly. Some rows have no size entry. The others give once, few or many, or a class for an expanded clone.

cdr3_length,d_call,clone_size,v_call,j_call,cdr3_aa,cdr3_nt
16,TRBD1,-,TRBV28,TRBJ2-1,CASRRGRDRPYNEQFF,TGTGCCAGCCGTCGGGGCAGGGACAGACCTTACAATGAGCAGTTCTTC
18,TRBD2,few,TRBV4-3,TRBJ2-3,CASSQSPDLAGSTDTQYF,TGCGCCAGCAGCCAATCCCCCGATCTAGCGGGGAGCACAGATACGCAGTATTTT
12,-,-,TRBV29-1,TRBJ2-1,CSDQTVYNEQFF,TGCAGCGACCAGACAGTCTACAATGAGCAGTTCTTC
16,-,few,TRBV11-3,TRBJ2-3,CASSLGVERRTDTQYF,TGTGCCAGCAGCTTAGGTGTCGAGCGGCGCACAGATACGCAGTATTTT
15,TRBD2,-,TRBV9,TRBJ2-1,CASSVASGSTNEQFF,TGTGCCAGCAGCGTAGCTAGCGGGAGTACGAATGAGCAGTTCTTC
15,TRBD1,-,TRBV7-2,TRBJ1-5,CASSAPGQGNQPQHF,TGTGCCAGCAGCGCACCGGGACAGGGGAATCAGCCCCAGCATTTT
22,TRBD2,-,TRBV5-1,TRBJ2-1,CASSLAGMGGYSGSPLDNEQFF,TGCGCCAGCAGCTTGGCCGGTATGGGGGGCTACAGCGGGAGTCCCCTGGACAATGAGCAGTTCTTC
14,-,-,TRBV25-1,TRBJ2-3,CASSSGGVTDTQYF,TGTGCCAGCAGTAGCGGAGGGGTCACAGATACGCAGTATTTT
17,TRBD2,-,TRBV15,TRBJ2-1,CATSRDLLAGTYNEQFF,TGTGCCACCAGCAGAGACCTCCTAGCGGGGACCTACAATGAGCAGTTCTTC
12,-,-,TRBV7-9,TRBJ2-7,CASSNGQFKQYF,TGTGCCAGCAGCAACGGACAGTTCAAGCAGTACTTC
17,-,-,TRBV5-1,TRBJ1-1,CASSPGGWGPMNTEAFF,TGCGCCAGCAGCCCCGGAGGCTGGGGGCCCATGAACACTGAAGCTTTCTTT
16,TRBD1,-,TRBV7-2,TRBJ1-1,CASSLPGQRKGGEAFF,TGTGCCAGCAGCTTACCGGGACAGAGGAAAGGTGGTGAAGCTTTCTTT
14,TRBD1,-,TRBV6-6,TRBJ1-2,CASSPGTANYGYTF,TGTGCCAGCAGCCCCGGGACAGCTAACTATGGCTACACCTTC
13,-,-,TRBV19,TRBJ1-1,CASCLTPNTEAFF,TGTGCCAGTTGCTTGACACCTAACACTGAAGCTTTCTTT
13,TRBD1,-,TRBV5-5,TRBJ1-2,CASSSTGVYGYTF,TGTGCCAGCAGCAGTACAGGGGTCTATGGCTACACCTTC
15,-,-,TRBV4-1,TRBJ1-1,CASSPIGARGTEAFF,TGCGCCAGCAGCCCAATCGGAGCCAGGGGCACTGAAGCTTTCTTT
13,-,-,TRBV5-6,TRBJ2-1,CASSSDSVVEQFF,TGTGCCAGCAGCTCCGACTCCGTAGTTGAGCAGTTCTTC
15,-,-,TRBV5-4,TRBJ2-7,CASSLKLAVVSEQYF,TGTGCCAGCAGCTTGAAGTTAGCCGTCGTTAGCGAGCAGTACTTC
15,TRBD1,-,TRBV19,TRBJ1-5,CASGGQGAPWQPQHF,TGTGCCAGTGGGGGACAGGGGGCCCCTTGGCAGCCCCAGCATTTT
13,-,-,TRBV7-3,TRBJ1-1,CASSRRGNTEAFF,TGTGCCAGCAGCCGCAGGGGGAACACTGAAGCTTTCTTT
15,-,-,TRBV7-2,TRBJ2-7,CASSLMVASSYEQYF,TGTGCCAGCAGCTTAATGGTGGCCAGCTCCTACGAGCAGTACTTC
12,-,-,TRBV6-5,TRBJ1-1,CASSYSNRDAFF,TGTGCCAGCAGTTACTCGAACAGGGACGCTTTCTTT
14,TRBD2,-,TRBV7-9,TRBJ2-7,CASSRRLAGGEQYF,TGTGCCAGCAGCAGGCGACTAGCGGGGGGCGAGCAGTACTTC
14,TRBD1,-,TRBV7-9,TRBJ1-2,CASSLAGTAYGYTF,TGTGCCAGCAGCTTAGCCGGGACAGCCTATGGCTACACCTTC
15,TRBD1,once,TRBV5-1,TRBJ2-1,CASSSGGQAYNEQFF,TGCGCCAGCAGCTCCGGAGGACAGGCCTACAATGAGCAGTTCTTC
14,TRBD1,-,TRBV5-1,TRBJ1-1,CASSSGQGKTEAFF,TGCGCCAGCAGCTCGGGACAGGGAAAAACTGAAGCTTTCTTT
14,-,-,TRBV4-2,TRBJ1-5,CASSQDPNNQPQHF,TGTGCCAGCAGCCAAGATCCCAACAATCAGCCCCAGCATTTT
14,-,-,TRBV18,TRBJ1-1,CASSPPTGNTEAFF,TGTGCCAGCTCACCACCTACAGGTAACACTGAAGCTTTCTTT